The next 10 T cell receptor beta chains were all read from a single sample in a study of cytotoxic CD8 clonotypes in ibrutinib-treated CLL. Assay used: immunoSEQ multiplex PCR; TCRdb lists only in-frame clones, some missing. The sample contains about 310,000 clones, around four fifths of which appear only once. Source: PBMCs, taken before ibrutinib treatment. Receptor source: a human donor with chronic lymphocytic leukemia.

The V call is TRBV5-4, the J call TRBJ2-7; D is undetermined. The CDR3 totals 14 residues. In germline, CDR1 is SGHNT, CDR2 YYREEE (reference sequence). V lost 3 bases and J lost 0, with 10 bases in between. The CDR3 is CASSSIQLSYEQYF. The CDR3 coding sequence is TGTGCCAGCAGCTCAATCCAACTCTCCTACGAGCAGTACTTC.

The J gene is TRBJ1-2, the V gene TRBV10-3, with D perhaps TRBD1 (5 bases). Germline-derived CDR1 and CDR2 are ENHRY and SYGVKD. The CDR3 runs 11 residues. The CDR3 protein is CGSGAGYGYTF. Here the CDR3 DNA reads TGTGGAAGCGGGGCAGGGTATGGCTACACCTTC.

This chain connects TRBV7-2 to TRBJ2-7; D possibly matches TRBD1 or TRBD2 (6 bases each). The CDR3 sequence is 14 residues long. Trimming took 5 bases from V and 2 from J, leaving 13 bases between them. Germline CDR1 reads SGHTA; CDR2 reads FQGNSA. CDR3 sequence reads: CASSARGGAYEQYF. In DNA, the CDR3 is TGTGCCAGCAGCGCCAGGGGAGGAGCCTACGAGCAGTACTTC.

The rearrangement uses TRBV6-5 and TRBJ2-7; D call uncertain. The CDR3 loop spans 14 amino acids. V lost 2 bases, J lost 2 bases, and 10 bases lay in between. Germline CDR1 MNHEY, CDR2 SVGAGI. The DNA of the CDR3 is TGTGCCAGCAGTTACCGCGTTGGGACCTACGAGCAGTACTTC. Translation gives CASSYRVGTYEQYF.

The chain recombines TRBV5-1 with TRBJ1-1, with 7 nucleotides matching TRBD1. Looked up from germline, CDR1 is SGHRS and CDR2 is YFSETQ. V shed 0 bases and J 2 bases; nucleotides not matched to a gene: 10. This CDR3 has 17 amino acids. CDR3 protein: CASSLVGRQGVNTEAFF. For the CDR3, the DNA is TGCGCCAGCAGCTTGGTAGGGAGACAGGGCGTCAACACTGAAGCTTTCTTT.

The V gene is TRBV28, the J gene TRBJ1-1, with D perhaps TRBD1 (5 bases). From germline, CDR1 is MDHEN and CDR2 SYDVKM. This CDR3 region has 13 residues. Deletions cut 10 bases from V and 3 bases from J, with 15 bases between. The CDR3 region is CATRGGLYTEAFF. CDR3 bases: TGTGCCACCCGTGGGGGACTATACACTGAAGCTTTCTTT. Drawing the rest from reference TRBV28 and TRBJ1-1, the complete variable domain is DVKVTQSSRYLVKRTGEKVFLECVQDMDHENMFWYRQDPGLGLRLIYFSYDVKMKEKGDIPEGYSVSREKKERFSLILESASTNQTSMYLCATRGGLYTEAFFGQGTRLTVV.

V is TRBV5-5 and J is TRBJ2-7, with 7 bases matching TRBD1. Germline lookup yields CDR1 SGHKS and CDR2 YYEKEE (reference sequence). The V gene end was trimmed by 2 bases and the J gene end by 5 bases; junction bases not matched to a gene: 7. CDR3 length: 14 amino acids. DNA of the CDR3: TGTGCCAGCAGCTTAACGGGACAGAACCACGAGCAGTACTTC. Its protein is CASSLTGQNHEQYF.

As to this clone: This may come from a read error, since a much larger clone is one base off. V gene TRBV5-6 combines with J gene TRBJ2-7; D not resolved. The CDR3 extends over 11 amino acids. V lost 2 bases, J lost 1 base, and 1 base lay in between. Germline assignment: CDR1 SGHDT and CDR2 YYEEEE. The CDR3 here is CASSFSYEQYF. CDR3 nucleotide sequence: TGTGCCAGCAGCTTTTCCTACGAGCAGTACTTC. The full variable domain, its missing parts supplied by reference TRBV5-6 and TRBJ2-7, is DAGVTQSPTHLIKTRGQQVTLRCSPKSGHDTVSWYQQALGQGPQFIFQYYEEEERQRGNFPDRFSGHQFPNYSSELNVNALLLGDSALYLCASSFSYEQYFGPGTRLTVT.

The rearrangement links TRBV9 to TRBJ2-7, with D possibly TRBD2 on 5 matching bases. Trimming took off 1 base at V and 5 bases at J, with 13 bases between the two ends. This CDR3 is 14 amino acids long. Germline V gene sequence: CDR1 SGDLS, CDR2 YYNGEE. The CDR3 nucleotides are TGTGCCAGCAGCGTACAGGCTAGCTCTGACGAGCAGTACTTC. Its protein product is CASSVQASSDEQYF.

This rearrangement joins TRBV6-6 to TRBJ2-1; unclear D gene. The CDR3 is 13 residues long. Germline assignment: CDR1 MNHNY and CDR2 SVGAGI (reference sequence). Trimming shortened V by 2 bases and J by 6 bases, and 8 bases separated the two germline ends. CDR3 DNA: TGTGCCAGCAGTTACCAGTTAGGCAATGAGCAGTTCTTC. Encoded protein: CASSYQLGNEQFF.